Listed below are T cell receptor beta chains from one sample, sequenced in a study of blood T cell repertoires in COVID-19. The method was immunoSEQ multiplex PCR; TCRdb's version includes in-frame clones alone and lacks a portion of them. The sample lists some 170,000 clones, 75% to 90% occurring once. Sequencing was performed on peripheral blood. The receptors here all came from an older woman with acute or convalescent COVID-19. CDR3s include the opening cysteine and the closing phenylalanine or tryptophan. The D gene is left open where the match is weak. Rows may omit the clone size; those that give it use once, few, many or a size class.

d_call j_call clone_size v_call cdr3_nt cdr3_aa
. TRBJ1-4 . TRBV6-5 TGTGCCAGCACCCATGGAGTTGGGGGGGGCGAAAAACTGTTTTTT CASTHGVGGGEKLFF
. TRBJ1-1 . TRBV4-1 TGCGCCAGCAGCCAAGATACAGGCCCCGAAGCTTTCTTT CASSQDTGPEAFF
TRBD2 TRBJ2-1 once TRBV29-1 TGCAGCGTTGTGCTAGCGGGGCGTAATGAGCAGTTCTTC CSVVLAGRNEQFF
TRBD2 TRBJ2-3 . TRBV4-1 TGCGCCAGCAGCCCTAGCGGGAGGGCCACAGATACGCAGTATTTT CASSPSGRATDTQYF
. TRBJ1-2 . TRBV5-4 TGTGCCAGCAGCCTCCGTTCACAGGGTTACTATGGCTACACCTTC CASSLRSQGYYGYTF
. TRBJ2-2 . TRBV5-1 TGCGCCAGCAGCTTGGGGCCCAACGGGGAGCTGTTTTTT CASSLGPNGELFF
. TRBJ2-5 . TRBV6-5 TGTGCCAGCAGTCCGGCAGGATTACAAGAGACCCAGTACTTC CASSPAGLQETQYF
TRBD2 TRBJ2-1 . TRBV7-9 TGTGCCAGCAGCTTTCCGGCGGGAGGTCGCAATGAGCAGTTCTTC CASSFPAGGRNEQFF
TRBD2 TRBJ2-2 . TRBV9 TGTGCCAGCAGCGACCGTAGTTATCGGGTCGCGGGGGCCGGGGAGCTGTTTTTT CASSDRSYRVAGAGELFF
TRBD1 TRBJ1-2 few TRBV6-6 TGTGCCAGCAGTTATCGAACAGGGGACCTCTATGGCTACACCTTC CASSYRTGDLYGYTF
TRBD2 TRBJ2-1 . TRBV9 TGTGCCAGCAGCGTAGAGGTAGCGGGAGTCGGGAATGAGCAGTTCTTC CASSVEVAGVGNEQFF
TRBD1 TRBJ1-4 . TRBV9 TGTGCCAGCACACCGGGACAGGGGACGAATGAAAAACTGTTTTTT CASTPGQGTNEKLFF
TRBD1 TRBJ1-5 . TRBV9 TGTGCCAGCAGCACCGGACAGGGGCGACAGCCCCAGCATTTT CASSTGQGRQPQHF